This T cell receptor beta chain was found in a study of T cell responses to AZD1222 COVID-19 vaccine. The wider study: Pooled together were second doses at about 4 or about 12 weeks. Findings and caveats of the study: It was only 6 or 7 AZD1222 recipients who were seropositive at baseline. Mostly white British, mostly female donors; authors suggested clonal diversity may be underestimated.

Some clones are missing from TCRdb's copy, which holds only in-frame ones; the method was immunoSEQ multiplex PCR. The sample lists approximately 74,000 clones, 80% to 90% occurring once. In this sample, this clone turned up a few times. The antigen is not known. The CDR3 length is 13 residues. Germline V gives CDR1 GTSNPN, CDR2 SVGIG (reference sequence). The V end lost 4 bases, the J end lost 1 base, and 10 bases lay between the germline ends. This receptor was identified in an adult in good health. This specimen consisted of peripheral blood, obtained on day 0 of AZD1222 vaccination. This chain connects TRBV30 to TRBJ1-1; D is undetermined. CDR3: CAWTRRPNTEAFF. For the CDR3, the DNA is TGTGCCTGGACCAGACGGCCGAACACTGAAGCTTTCTTT.